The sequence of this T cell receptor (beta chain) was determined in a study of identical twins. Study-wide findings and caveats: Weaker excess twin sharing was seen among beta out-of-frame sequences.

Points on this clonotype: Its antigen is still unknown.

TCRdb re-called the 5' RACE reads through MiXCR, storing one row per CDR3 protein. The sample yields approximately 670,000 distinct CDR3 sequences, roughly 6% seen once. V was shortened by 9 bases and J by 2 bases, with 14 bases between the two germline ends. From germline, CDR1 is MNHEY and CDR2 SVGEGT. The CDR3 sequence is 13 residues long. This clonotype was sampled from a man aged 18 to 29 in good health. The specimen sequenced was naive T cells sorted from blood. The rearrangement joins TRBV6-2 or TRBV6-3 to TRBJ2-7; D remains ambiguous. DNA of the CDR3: TGTGCCAGTTCGCCTAGGAGCCCCTACGAGCAGTACTTC. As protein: CASSPRSPYEQYF.